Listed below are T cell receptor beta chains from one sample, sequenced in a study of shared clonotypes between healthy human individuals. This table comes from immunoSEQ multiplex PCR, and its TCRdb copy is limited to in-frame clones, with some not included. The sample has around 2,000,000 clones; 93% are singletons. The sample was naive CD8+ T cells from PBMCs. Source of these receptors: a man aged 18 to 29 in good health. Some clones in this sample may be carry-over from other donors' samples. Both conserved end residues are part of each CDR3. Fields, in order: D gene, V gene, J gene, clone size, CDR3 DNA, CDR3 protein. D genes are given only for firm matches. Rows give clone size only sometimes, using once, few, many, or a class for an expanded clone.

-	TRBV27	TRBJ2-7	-	TGTGCCAGCAGGAAGGCAGGAGACTACGAGCAGTACTTC	CASRKAGDYEQYF
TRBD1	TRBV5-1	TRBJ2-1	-	TGCGCCAGCAGCTCTCGTACGGGACAGTTCAATGAGCAGTTCTTC	CASSSRTGQFNEQFF
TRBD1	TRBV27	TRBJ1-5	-	TGTGCCAGCAGTATGGACAGGGGGATTCAGCCCCAGCATTTT	CASSMDRGIQPQHF
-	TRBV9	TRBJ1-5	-	TGTGCCAGCAACGGGGGCTTTAGCAATCAGCCCCAGCATTTT	CASNGGFSNQPQHF
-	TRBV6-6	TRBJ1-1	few	TGTGCCAGCAGTTACATAGGAAGGGATGAAGCTTTCTTT	CASSYIGRDEAFF
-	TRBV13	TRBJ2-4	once	TGTGCCAGCAGCGAGGGGGACCAGGAGGCCAAAAACATTCAGTACTTC	CASSEGDQEAKNIQYF
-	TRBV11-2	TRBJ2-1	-	TGTGCCAGCAGCCTGGAAGGAGCTGTTGGCACCTACAATGAGCAGTTCTTC	CASSLEGAVGTYNEQFF
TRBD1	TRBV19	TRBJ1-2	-	TGTGCCAGTATCGGAGACAGGGAAGGCTACACCTTC	CASIGDREGYTF
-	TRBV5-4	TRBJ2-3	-	TGTGCCAGCAGCTTACTTCCGGGACGGCCCACAGATACGCAGTATTTT	CASSLLPGRPTDTQYF
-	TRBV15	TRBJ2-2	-	TGTGCCACCAGCCTTTACAGGGCCAACACCGGGGAGCTGTTTTTT	CATSLYRANTGELFF
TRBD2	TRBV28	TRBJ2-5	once	TGTGCCAGCAGTCGGAGGACTAGCGCGTACCAAGAGACCCAGTACTTC	CASSRRTSAYQETQYF
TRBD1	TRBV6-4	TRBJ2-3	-	TGTGCCAGCAGTGACTCCCAGGGGGCGTATGGAGATACGCAGTATTTT	CASSDSQGAYGDTQYF
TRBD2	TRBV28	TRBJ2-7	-	TGTGCCAGCAGCACACTAGCGGGAGGACACTACGAGCAGTACTTC	CASSTLAGGHYEQYF
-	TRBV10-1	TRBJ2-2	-	TGCGCCAGCAGTGCGACAGTAAGTTGCGCGAACACCGGGGAGCTGTTTTTT	CASSATVSCANTGELFF
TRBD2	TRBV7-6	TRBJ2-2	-	TGTGCCAGCAGCTTAGTCGCGCGGGAGGTCGCGGAGCTGTTTTTT	CASSLVAREVAELFF
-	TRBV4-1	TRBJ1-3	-	TGCGCCAGCAGCCGAATAGGCGACCGAAACACCATATATTTT	CASSRIGDRNTIYF
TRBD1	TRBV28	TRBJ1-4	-	TGTGCCGGTGGAGGGACAGGGAACGAAAAACTGTTTTTT	CAGGGTGNEKLFF
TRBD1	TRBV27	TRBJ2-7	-	TGTGCCAGCAGTTGGACAGGGTCTGTAGGGCAGTACTTC	CASSWTGSVGQYF
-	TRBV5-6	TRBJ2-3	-	TGTGCCAGCAGCCTGGGGCTCGCAGTAGATACGCAGTATTTT	CASSLGLAVDTQYF
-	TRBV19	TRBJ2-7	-	TGTGCCAGTAGTATGGACAGCTCCTACGAGCAGTACTTC	CASSMDSSYEQYF
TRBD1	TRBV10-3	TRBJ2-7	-	TGTGCCATCAGTGAGTTGGACAGGGGAATCTACGAGCAGTACTTC	CAISELDRGIYEQYF
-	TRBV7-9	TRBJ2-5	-	TGTGCCAGCAGCCAAACAGGGACCGAAGAGACCCAGTACTTC	CASSQTGTEETQYF
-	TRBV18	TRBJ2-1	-	TGTGCCAGCTCACCCTACACCTCCGACAGCTTGATCTCCTACAATGAGCAGTTCTTC	CASSPYTSDSLISYNEQFF
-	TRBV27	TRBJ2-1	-	TGTGCCAGCAGTTCAGAAGCGGTCTACAATGAGCAGTTCTTC	CASSSEAVYNEQFF
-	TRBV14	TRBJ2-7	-	TGTGCCAGCAGCCAGGGTAGACAGGTCAGCTCCTACGAGCAGTACTTC	CASSQGRQVSSYEQYF
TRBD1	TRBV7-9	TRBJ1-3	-	TGTGCCAGCAGCCCAGGGGACAGGGGGTCTGGAAACACCATATATTTT	CASSPGDRGSGNTIYF
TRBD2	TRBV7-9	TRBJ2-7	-	TGTGCCAGCAAGGCGGGAGTGGCCTACGAGCAGTACTTC	CASKAGVAYEQYF
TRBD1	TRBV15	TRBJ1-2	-	TGTGCCACCAGCACCTCCCCGGGACAGGGATTTGGCTACACCTTC	CATSTSPGQGFGYTF
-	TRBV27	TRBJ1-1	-	TGTGCCAGCAAAGAGGGACTAGGGACTTCGGGCACTGAAGCTTTCTTT	CASKEGLGTSGTEAFF
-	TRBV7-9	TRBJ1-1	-	TGTGCCAGCAGCTTAGTCTTTCGGGGGGCTGAAGCTTTCTTT	CASSLVFRGAEAFF
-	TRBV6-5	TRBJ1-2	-	TGTGCCAGCAGTTACCCGTCAGGGTCTGGGGGCTACACCTTC	CASSYPSGSGGYTF
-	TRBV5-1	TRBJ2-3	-	TGCGCCAGCAGCTTGGAGAAGGACACAGATACGCAGTATTTT	CASSLEKDTDTQYF
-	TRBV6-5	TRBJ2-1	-	TGTGCCAGCAGTCCCGGACTATCAAGCTACAATGAGCAGTTCTTC	CASSPGLSSYNEQFF